This T cell receptor (beta chain) appears in the sequencing data of a study of blood T cells in healthy people across ages. Whole-study results and caveats: Older age coincided with a roughly linear decline in TCR beta diversity per million T cells. Both higher diversity and more naive CD4+ cells marked long-lived donors when set against aged donors.

The CDR3 length is 17 residues. V shed 3 bases and J shed 4 bases, with 19 bases lying between them. Germline CDR1 and CDR2: ENHRY and SYGVKD. Alongside a J-beta primer mix, a sample-barcoded 5' primer served in a second PCR lasting roughly 7 to 11 cycles. Tags on each cDNA molecule came from a template-switch adaptor with 12 random nucleotides. One entry per CDR3 protein, called by TCRdb with MiXCR from the 5' RACE reads. Here the sample spans about 290,000 distinct CDR3 sequences, roughly 26% being singletons. This clonotype was counted between two and nine times. Antigen: not known. Per sample, a minimum of 6 million PBMCs were isolated.

The chain is built from TRBV10-3 and TRBJ1-3; possible D gene TRBD1, 5 bases. The sample was blood. This TCR derives from a woman between 70 and 85 years old in good health. The CDR3 loop is CAISDPGGVNLGNTIYF. CDR3 coding DNA: TGTGCCATCAGTGACCCCGGGGGTGTTAACTTGGGAAACACCATATATTTT.